This TCR beta chain was sequenced during a study of prognosis after radiotherapy for stage I lung cancer. V lost 0 bases to trimming and J lost 4 bases, with 10 bases between them. Looked up from germline, CDR1 is SGHAT and CDR2 is FQNNGV. The CDR3 runs to 14 residues. The TCR beta CDR3 region was amplified from genomic DNA, with two rounds of multiplex PCR being used for the amplification. TRBV and TRBJ genes each had their own specific primers in first-round PCR. Universal primers were used for second-round PCR. TCRdb analysed the multiplex PCR reads with MiXCR anew, one entry per CDR3 protein. The sample lists tens of thousands of distinct CDR3 sequences, around 27% seen once, with less than 8% in the top ten. Findings and limits, study-wide: A fall in unique TCR clone counts followed stereotactic body radiation therapy, with medians of around 10,000 versus 6,900.

This clonotype has ten or more counts. Its antigen is unidentified. This TCR came from a donor over 45 with non-small cell lung cancer. This specimen was PBMCs, taken before or after stereotactic body radiation therapy (not recorded which). The chain combines TRBV11-2 with TRBJ2-7; maybe TRBD1 (5 bases). Written as DNA, the CDR3 is TGTGCCAGCAGCTTAGAGAGCAGGGTATACGAGCAGTACTTC. Encoded protein: CASSLESRVYEQYF. The full variable domain, with the rest looked up from reference TRBV11-2 and TRBJ2-7, is EAGVAQSPRYKIIEKRQSVAFWCNPISGHATLYWYQQILGQGPKLLIQFQNNGVVDDSQLPKDRFSAERLKGVDSTLKIQPAKLEDSAVYLCASSLESRVYEQYFGPGTRLTVT.